Included here is one T cell receptor beta chain sequence, with context. Its antigen has not been determined. No base-level quality is on record; no much larger clone is a single base apart. Including the terminal cysteine and phenylalanine, the CDR3 comprises 14 residues. The entry retains the CDR3 DNA only, 42 bases that are in frame from base 1. V trim: 3 bases; J trim: 7 bases; unmatched bases: 2. Sequences SNHLY (CDR1) and FYNNEI (CDR2) are obtained from the germline V gene. Patients with uncontrolled infections, other autoimmune diseases, pregnancy or lactation were excluded. Clinical symptoms, serum thyroxine and TRAb, thyroid ultrasound, and orbital computed tomography formed the basis for the diagnoses. Total RNA was extracted using Trizol reagent, and RNA quality was assessed on an Agilent 2100 Bioanalyzer. This sample is part of a study of T cells in Graves' hyperthyroidism and ophthalmopathy (dated by TCRdb to the late 2010s). With regard to the full study: To identify distinguishing TCR V-J signatures, a discovery cohort of roughly 100 patients was used, comprising some 45 with Graves' ophthalmopathy and 55 to 65 with stable Graves' hyperthyroidism. Prospective prediction of ophthalmopathy was tested in an independent validation cohort consisting of 18 hyperthyroidism patients and 17 patients who later progressed to ophthalmopathy. The roughly 94 discovery patients were randomly split 7:3 into training and test sets. The study also compared thyroid tissue and blood T-cell repertoires from roughly six Graves' hyperthyroidism patients. After sampling, hyperthyroidism patients received methimazole starting at 30 mg daily, and ophthalmopathy patients received high-dose intravenous methylprednisolone. According to the paper, TCR Vbeta CDR3 sequencing was carried out on some 140 peripheral blood samples, which came from around 43 ophthalmopathy, some 73 hyperthyroidism and about 17 progressor patients. General study outcomes and caveats: No statistical method was used to fix the sample size in advance, and group allocation was not hidden from the investigators. Most expanded thyroid clonotypes (frequency above 0.001) were also detected in blood, a finding suggesting that blood repertoires may reflect thyroid immune responses. A 13 V-J signature model separated ophthalmopathy from stable hyperthyroidism, with 87.88% sensitivity and roughly 82% specificity in cross-validation and 80%/75% in testing. In validation, the model predicted progression to ophthalmopathy with approximately 71% sensitivity and 72% to 75% specificity, a median of 6.5 months before onset.

The TCR beta CDR3 regions were amplified from RNA transcripts. The TCR CDR3 was subjected to a first round of RT-PCR using the HTBI primer set and the Qiagen OneStep RT-PCR kit. Libraries were constructed in a second round of multiplex PCR, after which size selection and purification were carried out. Sequencing of the libraries was done on an Illumina HiSeq2000 using paired-end 100 bp reads. Per the original workflow: SOAPnuke was used to process the raw data, with reads discarded if the reads contained adapters or uncalled bases, had a mean Phred below 15, or lacked an exact constant-primer or identifier match. COPE v1.2.5 was used to merge high-quality paired reads, and clonotypes were defined as unique nucleotide sequences. Clonotypes were aligned to IMGT TRBV, TRBD and TRBJ reference segments using MiTCR v1.1. The analysis was restricted to V-J combinations with a frequency above 0.0001, which together covered 99% to 99.2% of the repertoires. A TCS score was defined as the ratio of F50 (clonal expansion) to E x V (chaos), with BLOSUM62-based TCRdist applied between CDR3 peptides within each V-J. Welch's t-statistics and random forest reduced 514 V-J features to 10 to 15, which were used in a naive Bayes classifier (R e1071). The similarity between thyroid and blood repertoires was quantified using the Morisita-Horn index. TCRdb applied fastp at Q25 and MiXCR to the public reads, then kept only in-frame beta chains. Records with the same CDR3 protein are collapsed into one entry carrying the most frequent genes and DNA. The V and J calls reflect TCRdb's pipeline rather than the authors' work. This sample has more than 500,000 distinct CDR3 sequences in its table, and more than 45% of those were observed once. Together, the top ten hold over 15% of the sample.

This clonotype originated in an adult woman with Graves' disease, either hyperthyroidism or ophthalmopathy (not recorded which). The chain couples TRBV2 to TRBJ1-6; a stretch of 8 junction bases matches TRBD1. The sequenced sample was peripheral blood or thyroid tissue (not recorded which). The CDR3 is CASSDDRGNSPLHF. The DNA sequence is TGTGCCAGCAGTGATGACAGGGGAAATTCACCCCTCCACTTT.